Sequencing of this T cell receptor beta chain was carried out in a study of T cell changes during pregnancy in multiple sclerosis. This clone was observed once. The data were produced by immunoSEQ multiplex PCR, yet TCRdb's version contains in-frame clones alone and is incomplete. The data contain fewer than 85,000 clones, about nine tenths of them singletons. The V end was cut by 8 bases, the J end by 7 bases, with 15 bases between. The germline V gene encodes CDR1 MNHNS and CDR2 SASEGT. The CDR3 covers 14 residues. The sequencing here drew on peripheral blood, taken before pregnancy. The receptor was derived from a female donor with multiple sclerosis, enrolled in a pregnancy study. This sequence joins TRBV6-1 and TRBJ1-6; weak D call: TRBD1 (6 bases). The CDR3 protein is CASSPGTSNSPLHF. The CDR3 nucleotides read TGTGCCAGCTCCCCAGGGACATCCAATTCACCCCTCCACTTT.